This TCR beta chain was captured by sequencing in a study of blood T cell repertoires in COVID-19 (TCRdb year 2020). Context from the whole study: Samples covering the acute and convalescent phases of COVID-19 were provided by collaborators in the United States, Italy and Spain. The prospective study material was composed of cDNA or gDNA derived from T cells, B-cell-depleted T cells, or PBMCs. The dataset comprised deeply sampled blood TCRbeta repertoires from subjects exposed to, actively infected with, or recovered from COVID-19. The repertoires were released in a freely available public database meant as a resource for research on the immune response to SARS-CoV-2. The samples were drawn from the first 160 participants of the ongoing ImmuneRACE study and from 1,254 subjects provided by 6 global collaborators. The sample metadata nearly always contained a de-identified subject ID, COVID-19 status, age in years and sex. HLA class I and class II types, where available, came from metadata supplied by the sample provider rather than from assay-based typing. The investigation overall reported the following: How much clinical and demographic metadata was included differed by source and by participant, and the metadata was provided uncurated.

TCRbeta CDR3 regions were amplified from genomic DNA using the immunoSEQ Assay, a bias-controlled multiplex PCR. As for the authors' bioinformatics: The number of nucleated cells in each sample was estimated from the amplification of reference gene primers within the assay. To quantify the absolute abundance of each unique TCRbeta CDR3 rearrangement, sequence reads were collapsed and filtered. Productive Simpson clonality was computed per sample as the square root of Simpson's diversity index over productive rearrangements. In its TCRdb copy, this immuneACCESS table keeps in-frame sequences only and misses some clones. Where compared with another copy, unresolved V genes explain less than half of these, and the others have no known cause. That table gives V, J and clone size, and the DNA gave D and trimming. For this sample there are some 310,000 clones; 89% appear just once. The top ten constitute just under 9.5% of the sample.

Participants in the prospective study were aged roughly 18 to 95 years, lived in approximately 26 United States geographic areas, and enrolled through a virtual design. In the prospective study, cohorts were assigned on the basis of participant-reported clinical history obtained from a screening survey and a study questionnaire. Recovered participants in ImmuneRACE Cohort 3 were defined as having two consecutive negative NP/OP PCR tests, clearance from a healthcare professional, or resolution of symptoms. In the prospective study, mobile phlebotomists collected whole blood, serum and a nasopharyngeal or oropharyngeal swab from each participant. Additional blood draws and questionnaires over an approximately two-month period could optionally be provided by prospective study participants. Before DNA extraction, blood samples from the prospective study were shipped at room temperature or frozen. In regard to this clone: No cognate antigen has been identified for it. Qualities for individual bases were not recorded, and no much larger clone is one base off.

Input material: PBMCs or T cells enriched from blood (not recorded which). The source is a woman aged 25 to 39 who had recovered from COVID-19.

CDR3 reads: CASSSSPTGIRNTEAFF. In nucleotides, the sequence is TGTGCCAGCAGCTCCTCGCCGACAGGGATTCGTAACACTGAAGCTTTCTTT. The chain is assembled from TRBV11-2 and TRBJ1-1, and TRBD1 aligns with 7 junction nucleotides. The germline V gene specifies SGHAT as CDR1 and FQNNGV as CDR2. The CDR3 numbers 17 residues from cysteine through phenylalanine. The kept DNA is CDR3 alone, 51 bases in frame from the first base. V loses 4 bases at its end and J loses 2 bases; junction bases beyond the gene matches: 13.